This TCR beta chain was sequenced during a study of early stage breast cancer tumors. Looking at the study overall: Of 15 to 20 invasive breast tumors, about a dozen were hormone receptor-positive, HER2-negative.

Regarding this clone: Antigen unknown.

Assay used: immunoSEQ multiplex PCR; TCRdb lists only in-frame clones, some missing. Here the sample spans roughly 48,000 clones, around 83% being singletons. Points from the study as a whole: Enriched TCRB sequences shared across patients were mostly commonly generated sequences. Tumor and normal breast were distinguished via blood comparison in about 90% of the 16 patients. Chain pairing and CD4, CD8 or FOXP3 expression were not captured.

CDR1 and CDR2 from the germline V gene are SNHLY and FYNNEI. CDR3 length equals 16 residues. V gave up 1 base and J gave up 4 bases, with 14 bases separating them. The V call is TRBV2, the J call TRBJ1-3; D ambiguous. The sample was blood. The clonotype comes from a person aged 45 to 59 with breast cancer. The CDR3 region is CASSEGRPAAGNTIYF. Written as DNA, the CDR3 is TGTGCCAGCAGTGAAGGGCGACCCGCTGCCGGAAACACCATATATTTT.